The 24 T cell receptor beta chains reported below all come from one sample, sequenced in a study of blood T cell repertoires in COVID-19. Method: immunoSEQ multiplex PCR; TCRdb's copy keeps in-frame clones and lacks some. The sample holds 110,000 to 150,000 clones, 80% to 90% seen once. The sequenced sample was peripheral blood. These receptors were taken from a woman in her forties or fifties with acute or convalescent COVID-19.

The chain joins TRBV5-4 to TRBJ1-2; TRBD1 agrees at 7 bases. V dropped 2 bases and J dropped 8; count of bases not matched to a gene: 6. The germline V gene encodes CDR1 SGHNT and CDR2 YYREEE (reference sequence). CDR3 length equals 13 residues. CDR3 sequence (DNA): TGTGCCAGCAGCTTTACAGGGGTACTAGGCTACACCTTC. Its protein product is CASSFTGVLGYTF.

This clone was seen ten or more times. The V gene is TRBV5-1, the J gene TRBJ1-5; D is possibly TRBD1 (6 bases). Germline V lookup: CDR1 SGHRS, CDR2 YFSETQ. CDR3 length equals 17 residues. Trimming cost V 0 bases and J 2 bases, with 15 bases left between them. CDR3: CASSLGGRGEGNQPQHF. DNA of the CDR3: TGCGCCAGCAGCTTGGGGGGCAGGGGCGAGGGCAATCAGCCCCAGCATTTT.

This rearrangement joins TRBV19 to TRBJ1-5; 9 bases fit TRBD1. Unmatched junction bases numbered 8, after V lost 8 bases and J lost 0 bases. CDR3 size: 16 residues. Germline values: CDR1 LNHDA, CDR2 SQIVND (reference sequence). The CDR3 DNA reads as TGTGCCAGTCGGGACAGGGAATTTTATAGCAATCAGCCCCAGCATTTT. Its translation: CASRDREFYSNQPQHF.

V is TRBV27 and J is TRBJ2-1; 8 positions match TRBD1. J was trimmed by 3 bases and V by 2 bases; bases with no gene match: 6. The length of the CDR3 is 16 residues. Germline V gives CDR1 MNHEY, CDR2 SMNVEV (reference sequence). CDR3 amino acids: CASSLPDRANYNEQFF. In DNA, the CDR3 is TGTGCCAGCAGTTTACCGGACAGGGCCAACTACAATGAGCAGTTCTTC.

The rearrangement uses TRBV5-1 and TRBJ2-5; TRBD1 matches 8 bases. V was clipped by 0 bases and J by 2 bases; unmatched bases: 0. This CDR3 is built from 14 residues. From germline, CDR1 is SGHRS and CDR2 YFSETQ. The CDR3 loop is CASSLGQGQETQYF. The CDR3 bases are TGCGCCAGCAGCTTGGGACAGGGGCAAGAGACCCAGTACTTC.

The V call is TRBV13, the J call TRBJ1-4, with 7 bases that match TRBD1. CDR3 length: 15 residues. Germline assignment: CDR1 PRHDT and CDR2 FYEKMQ (reference sequence). V was clipped by 5 bases and J by 8 bases; unmatched bases: 11. CDR3 loop: CASSIPGTAAEKLFF. CDR3 nucleotide sequence: TGTGCCAGCAGCATTCCTGGGACAGCGGCCGAAAAACTGTTTTTT.

This chain joins TRBV5-8 and TRBJ1-1; 7 positions match TRBD1. The CDR3 runs 14 residues. Germline assignment: CDR1 SGHTS and CDR2 YDEGEE. J was trimmed by 6 bases and V by 0 bases; bases with no gene match: 5. The CDR3 loop is CASSLVGGVAEAFF. In DNA form, the CDR3 reads TGTGCCAGCAGCTTGGTAGGGGGCGTCGCTGAAGCTTTCTTT.

The V gene is TRBV7-3, the J gene TRBJ1-1; the D gene is possibly TRBD1 (6 bases). Germline V CDR1 and CDR2: SGHTA, FQGTGA. The V and J ends lost 3 bases and 3 bases respectively, with 8 bases between them. This CDR3 comprises 13 residues. CDR3 protein: CASSFSGDTEAFF. For the CDR3, the DNA is TGTGCCAGCAGCTTTTCAGGGGACACTGAAGCTTTCTTT.

The rearrangement links TRBV7-2 to TRBJ2-1; perhaps TRBD2 as D (5 bases). CDR3 length: 13 residues. Germline CDR1 SGHTA, CDR2 FQGNSA. Trimming took 1 base from V and 8 from J, leaving 9 bases between them. The CDR3 loop is CASSLGGRDEQFF. In DNA form, the CDR3 reads TGTGCCAGCAGCTTAGGAGGGAGAGATGAGCAGTTCTTC.

V is TRBV15 and J is TRBJ1-4; TRBD1 might be the D (6 bases). V lost 1 base to trimming and J lost 0 bases, with 9 bases between them. The CDR3 length is 16 residues. Germline assignment: CDR1 LNHNV and CDR2 YYDKDF (reference sequence). CDR3 nucleotides: TGTGCCACCAGCAGAGCGGGGACAACAACTAATGAAAAACTGTTTTTT. It codes for CATSRAGTTTNEKLFF.

The V gene is TRBV4-2, the J gene TRBJ1-5, with D perhaps TRBD1 (5 bases). The CDR3 spans 15 residues. Germline V gene lookup returns CDR1 LGHNA and CDR2 YNFKEQ. V lost 6 bases to trimming and J lost 8 bases, with 20 bases between them. The CDR3 is CASREYGQGNKPQHF. As DNA, the CDR3 is TGTGCCAGCAGGGAGTATGGGCAGGGTAATAAGCCCCAGCATTTT.

This clone was recorded a few times. The chain links TRBV1 to TRBJ2-7; the DNA was not compared with TRBD1, the D call given in the table. TRBV1 is noted as a pseudogene. The CDR3 sequence is 13 residues long. CDR3 in amino acids: CTSRSIQGYEQYF. The CDR3 coding sequence is TGCACCAGCAGATCAATACAGGGCTACGAGCAGTACTTC.

This clone was recorded only once. The V call is TRBV9, the J call TRBJ1-6, with D tentatively TRBD1 (5 bases). This CDR3 has 16 amino acids. Germline CDR1 SGDLS, CDR2 YYNGEE. V was trimmed by 4 bases and J by 7 bases, leaving 18 bases between them. In DNA form, the CDR3 reads TGTGCCAGCAGCCCTTCGGGAGGAGGGGTCAATTCACCCCTCCACTTT. Protein: CASSPSGGGVNSPLHF.

V usage is TRBV3-1 (or the pseudogene TRBV3-2) and J usage is TRBJ2-5; TRBD1 agrees at 7 bases. CDR3 length: 15 amino acids. The V gene end was trimmed by 2 bases and the J gene end by 5 bases; junction bases not matched to a gene: 8. CDR1 is LGHDT and CDR2 is YNNKEL in the germline V gene (reference sequence). The CDR3 nucleotides are TGTGCCAGCAGCCAATCCGACAGGGTAGGCGAGACCCAGTACTTC. Protein: CASSQSDRVGETQYF.

The rearrangement links TRBV30 to TRBJ1-3, with D uncertain. The CDR3 covers 13 residues. The germline V gene has CDR1 GTSNPN and CDR2 SVGIG (reference sequence). The V end lost 4 bases, the J end lost 7 bases, and 14 bases lay between the germline ends. This CDR3 reads CAWIWQAGNTIYF. For the CDR3, the DNA is TGTGCCTGGATATGGCAAGCGGGGAACACCATATATTTT.

The V call is TRBV5-1, the J call TRBJ2-1, with 10 bases fitting TRBD2. V gave up 2 bases and J gave up 7 bases; unmatched junction bases: 6. The CDR3 runs to 15 residues. The V gene's germline CDR1 is SGHRS and CDR2 YFSETQ. CDR3 DNA: TGCGCCAGCAGCTTCTCGCTAGCGGGAGAAAATGAGCAGTTCTTC. Its protein is CASSFSLAGENEQFF.

This rearrangement joins TRBV7-9 to TRBJ2-3; 7 nucleotides match TRBD1. V was pared by 5 bases and J by 4 bases, with 3 bases of the junction left unmatched. There are 13 residues in the CDR3. CDR1 and CDR2 (germline): SEHNR, FQNEAQ (reference sequence). The CDR3 sequence: CASSKTGPDTQYF. The CDR3 bases are TGTGCCAGCAGCAAGACAGGGCCAGATACGCAGTATTTT.

This clone came up a few times. The chain has TRBV24-1 and TRBJ2-2, with TRBD2 as a possible D gene (5 bases). This CDR3 spans 15 amino acids. The germline V and J ends were trimmed by 6 bases and 3 bases, with 13 bases remaining between them. Germline V gene data show CDR1 as KGHDR and CDR2 as SFDVKD. The CDR3, as DNA: TGTGCCACCAGTCGGACTGAGACCGACACCGGGGAGCTGTTTTTT. Amino acids: CATSRTETDTGELFF.

This clone has a handful of counts. The V and J genes are TRBV7-9 and TRBJ1-1; 9 bases are a match to TRBD1. CDR3 length: 17 residues. Germline assignment: CDR1 SEHNR and CDR2 FQNEAQ (reference sequence). The J segment lost 2 bases and the V segment lost 1 base, leaving 8 bases of the junction unmatched. CDR3 coding DNA: TGTGCCAGCAGCTTAGGAGGGGGACAGGGTGTAAACACTGAAGCTTTCTTT. This gives the protein CASSLGGGQGVNTEAFF.

The V gene is TRBV2, the J gene TRBJ2-3, with D unresolved. Looked up from germline, CDR1 is SNHLY and CDR2 is FYNNEI. Trimming took off 7 bases at V and 5 bases at J, with 10 bases between the two ends. The CDR3 is 12 residues long. The CDR3 region is CASKESGDTQYF. CDR3 DNA sequence: TGTGCCAGCAAAGAGTCGGGAGATACGCAGTATTTT.

This chain connects TRBV11-2 to TRBJ1-1, with 9 nucleotides matching TRBD1. The J segment lost 3 bases and the V segment lost 6 bases, leaving 5 bases of the junction unmatched. The CDR3 spans 14 residues. The germline V gene has CDR1 SGHAT and CDR2 FQNNGV. CDR3 nucleotides: TGTGCCAGCAGGAAACAGGGGGCGTACACTGAAGCTTTCTTT. The encoded protein is CASRKQGAYTEAFF.

Concerning this clone: Other DNA sequences in this specimen translate into the identical CDR3. The gene calls are TRBV18 and TRBJ1-1; 7 nucleotides line up with TRBD1. Germline V gene sequence: CDR1 KGHSH, CDR2 LQKENI. With V trimmed by 5 bases and J by 8 bases, 5 bases remained unmatched. CDR3 length: 12 residues. The CDR3 nucleotides are TGTGCCAGCTCAAGGCGACAGGGAGAAGCTTTCTTT. Its translation: CASSRRQGEAFF.

The chain carries TRBV7-2 and TRBJ1-2; TRBD1 agrees at 7 bases. The CDR3 loop spans 14 amino acids. Germline V gene data show CDR1 as SGHTA and CDR2 as FQGNSA. V was clipped by 4 bases and J by 6 bases; unmatched bases: 8. This CDR3 reads CASSSTLQGDGYTF. The CDR3 DNA reads TGTGCCAGCAGCTCAACCTTGCAGGGGGATGGCTACACCTTC.

This chain uses TRBV5-1 with TRBJ1-1, with D possibly TRBD1 on 6 matching bases. From germline, CDR1 is SGHRS and CDR2 YFSETQ. The CDR3 spans 14 residues. The V and J ends lost 3 bases and 4 bases respectively, with 13 bases between them. In DNA form, the CDR3 reads TGCGCCAGCAGCTGGAGGTCAGGGGCCACTGAAGCTTTCTTT. Translation: CASSWRSGATEAFF. Drawing the rest from reference TRBV5-1 and TRBJ1-1, the complete variable domain is KAGVTQTPRYLIKTRGQQVTLSCSPISGHRSVSWYQQTPGQGLQFLFEYFSETQRNKGNFPGRFSGRQFSNSRSEMNVSTLELGDSALYLCASSWRSGATEAFFGQGTRLTVV.